One sample yielded the 10 T cell receptor beta chains listed below, sequenced in a study of tumor-infiltrating lymphocytes in primary liver carcinoma. TCR beta cDNA was reverse-transcribed from about 500 ng of total RNA. The reaction used a constant-region primer and ProtoScript II reverse transcriptase. It was through three nested multiplex PCR rounds of slightly modified ARM-PCR that TCR beta libraries arose. Forward primers for TRBV1-TRBV30 and a C-beta reverse primer served the first two PCR rounds, at about 10 cycles each. TCRdb recomputed calls from the multiplex PCR reads with MiXCR, one row per CDR3 protein. Of approximately 300,000 distinct CDR3 sequences detected, 65% appear once; the ten largest clones hold about 8.4%. Unsorted whole blood yielded the blood RNA, and germline DNA was also extracted. The specimen sequenced was peripheral blood. The receptors were sampled from a man aged 40-49 years with primary liver carcinoma and hepatitis B virus infection.

This clonotype was observed a few times. The rearrangement uses TRBV6-1 and TRBJ2-7, with D possibly called TRBD1 or TRBD2 (5 bases each). The CDR3 consists of 14 residues. Trimming took off 3 bases at V and 2 bases at J, with 11 bases between the two ends. The germline V gene encodes CDR1 MNHNS and CDR2 SASEGT. The chain's CDR3 is CASSDRDRPYEQYF. CDR3 nucleotides: TGTGCCAGCAGTGATAGGGACCGACCCTACGAGCAGTACTTC.

A single count supports this clonotype. The genes are TRBV5-4 and TRBJ1-4; TRBD1 aligns across 8 bases. J gave up 7 bases and V 5 bases, and 10 bases lay outside the gene matches. The length of the CDR3 is 15 residues. Germline loops: CDR1 SGHNT, CDR2 YYREEE (reference sequence). CDR3 sequence reads: CASSSKQQGGEKLFF. CDR3 nucleotide sequence: TGTGCCAGCAGTTCGAAACAACAGGGGGGTGAAAAACTGTTTTTT.

Regarding this clonotype: A far larger clone is one nucleotide away, so this likely arose from a read error. J is TRBJ2-3 and V is TRBV4-2; unclear D gene. This CDR3 has 13 amino acids. Trimming cost V 3 bases and J 1 base, with 5 bases left between them. Germline loops: CDR1 LGHNA, CDR2 YNFKEQ. This CDR3 reads CASSQLCTDTQYF. DNA of the CDR3: TGTGCCAGCAGCCAGCTATGCACAGATACGCAGTATTTT.

The chain recombines TRBV5-8 with TRBJ2-7, with D tentatively TRBD1 or TRBD2 (5 bases each). V was clipped by 5 bases and J by 5 bases, with 17 bases between them. Looked up from germline, CDR1 is SGHTS and CDR2 is YDEGEE. The CDR3 length is 14 residues. Written as DNA, the CDR3 is TGTGCCAGCAGACTAGGGGACCCGGTCCACGAGCAGTACTTC. This translates into CASRLGDPVHEQYF. Combining the CDR3 with reference TRBV5-8 and TRBJ2-7 gives the whole variable domain EAGVTQSPTHLIKTRGQQATLRCSPISGHTSVYWYQQALGLGLQFLLWYDEGEERNRGNFPPRFSGRQFPNYSSELNVNALELEDSALYLCASRLGDPVHEQYFGPGTRLTVT.

About this clonotype itself: The junction differs from germline at one of its ends, possibly a read error. The chain couples TRBV4-1 to TRBJ1-5, with a possible D match to TRBD1 (5 bases). The CDR3 sequence is 16 residues long. The germline V gene has CDR1 MGHRA and CDR2 YSYEKL. CDR3 DNA: TGCGCCAGGAGCCAAGATTGGCAGGGAATTTTTCAGCCCCAGCATTTT. It codes for CARSQDWQGIFQPQHF.

As for this clonotype: It is likely a read error, because the conserved phenylalanine at the end of the CDR3 is missing. The chain employs TRBV29-1 and TRBJ2-7; a weak D match, TRBD1 (6 bases). The CDR3 totals 12 residues. The V and J ends lost 6 bases and 3 bases respectively, with 12 bases between them. Germline values: CDR1 SQVTM, CDR2 ANQGSEA. CDR3 protein: CSVRQDSYEQYL. Here the CDR3 DNA reads TGCAGCGTGCGACAGGACAGCTACGAGCAGTACTTG.

In regard to this clonotype: At one end the junction does not follow the germline gene, possibly because of a read error. V is TRBV2 and J is TRBJ2-7; D gene unclear. The CDR3 runs 11 residues. CDR1 is SNHLY and CDR2 is FYNNEI in the germline V gene. The CDR3 region is CASSDSTEEYF. The DNA of the CDR3 is TGTGCCAGCAGCGATTCGACCGAGGAGTACTTC.

This rearrangement joins TRBV11-1 to TRBJ2-3, with 7 nucleotides matching TRBD1. V shed 7 bases, J shed 5 bases, and the junction held 12 bases outside the gene matches. The germline V gene has CDR1 SGHAT and CDR2 FQDESV (reference sequence). The CDR3 sequence is 15 residues long. The chain's CDR3 is CASNRDSIAIDTQYF. The DNA of the CDR3 is TGTGCCAGCAACCGGGACAGTATCGCCATAGATACGCAGTATTTT.

In the case of this clonotype: Just one base apart from a much larger clone, this may be a read error. The chain combines TRBV4-3 with TRBJ1-1; D unresolved. This CDR3 region has 14 residues. Germline V gene data show CDR1 as LGHNA and CDR2 as YSLEER. Here the CDR3 DNA reads TGCGCCAGCTGCCAAAGACCCAAGGTCACTGAAGCTTTCTTT. Translation gives CASCQRPKVTEAFF.

Here the CDR3 DNA reads TGCAGCGTTGAACAGGGAGTGGTAGGCACTGAAGCTTTCTTT. Translated: CSVEQGVVGTEAFF. The chain carries TRBV29-1 and TRBJ1-1; tentatively, D is TRBD1 (5 bases). The length of the CDR3 is 14 residues. The V gene lost 2 bases and the J gene lost 4 bases, with 14 bases spanning the gap. Germline CDR1 is SQVTM and CDR2 is ANQGSEA.